This TCR beta chain was recovered during a study of T cell responses to AZD1222 COVID-19 vaccine (dated by TCRdb to the early 2020s). Regarding the complete study: A total of under 250 trial participants underwent TCR sequencing, of whom roughly 210 had received two doses of AZD1222 and about 26 had received two doses of the MenACWY control vaccine. Enrollment into the trials was organized by age into subgroups of 18-55, 56-69 and 70-plus years, and those subgroups contained around 150, 28 and 57 TCR-sequenced participants, respectively. Beyond this particular receptor, the publication reports: After two AZD1222 doses, both the breadth and the depth of spike-specific TCRs were significantly higher than at day 0 and than in MenACWY recipients. The 56-69-year group was small, and its depth increase did not reach significance, likely because of low power. Reportedly, close to half of the unique spike-specific TCRs recognized epitopes lying outside the regions that are mutated in the B.1.351 and B.1.1.7 variants. Vaccine-associated CD4 TCRs spanned the whole spike protein, with dominant responses in regions 160-218 and 743-854. Participants were mostly white British, with more females than males. The authors suggested clonal diversity may have been underestimated. No day 14 peak-response samples were available, so repertoires were characterized only after the peak T cell response. Conclusions about previously exposed vaccinees are limited because only five to seven AZD1222 recipients were SARS-CoV-2 seropositive at baseline.

CDR3 length: 16 amino acids, cysteine to phenylalanine. Only the CDR3 DNA stays, 48 bases, in frame from base 1. CDR1 and CDR2, looked up from the germline V gene (reference sequence), are LNHDA and SQIVND. V lost 3 bases and J lost 4 bases, and the count of bases not matched to a germline gene is 11. What this sample's time point label stands for: about 28 days (+/-7) after the second vaccine dose. AZD1222 recipients given second doses at about 4 weeks or at about 12 weeks were pooled, since spike-specific TCR depth and breadth were not found to differ between the two schedules. The vaccinee samples were drawn from two UK trials, COV001 and COV002, one of which was a single-blind randomized controlled phase 2/3 trial testing AZD1222 (ChAdOx1 nCoV-19) in healthy adults. For TCRbeta chain sequencing, PBMC samples from trial participants were taken at day 0 and at day 28 after the second dose. The CDR3 regions of human TCRbeta chains were subjected to immunosequencing. The authors processed their data as follows. Repertoire TCRs were checked for matches against a reference library of SARS-CoV-2-specific TCRs that had been generated using the MIRA antigen-specificity platform. Breadth was defined as the fraction of unique TCRs that were SARS-CoV-2-associated, and depth was defined as the fraction of total T cells that were SARS-CoV-2-associated. Using the MIRA data, each spike-specific TCR was mapped to the spike region that the TCR reacts to and placed in a CD4 or CD8 class. Log10-transformed breadth and depth values were compared by one-way ANOVA with Sidak's multiple comparisons tests. TCRdb took over this immuneACCESS table, retaining in-frame rearrangements with V and J assigned. Such tables are incomplete; in checked studies, under half of the missing clones stem from an unresolved V gene, and the remainder is unexplained. Clonal size and the V and J genes are those of that table, whereas D and trimming came from the DNA. The sample contains 160,000 or so clones, over 70% of them found a single time. About a tenth of the sample is in the top ten clones.

Relative to its sample, this clone is medium-sized (0.01 to 0.1%). Its antigen is currently not known. No clone much larger than this one lies a single base away; base qualities are absent. The V and J segments used are TRBV19 and TRBJ1-1, and 7 junction bases match TRBD1. The sequence was collected from an adult who received the AZD1222 COVID-19 vaccine. The source was peripheral blood, collected 28 days after the second AZD1222 dose. Read as DNA, the sequence is TGTGCCAGTAGTATCGGCAGGGGGAGGCGCGGCACTGAAGCTTTCTTT. Its coded protein is CASSIGRGRRGTEAFF.